This T cell receptor (beta chain) was identified during a study of T cell clones after liver transplantation. The table came from immunoSEQ multiplex PCR; TCRdb's copy has only in-frame clones and leaves some out. The table shows approximately 68,000 clones, with 80% occurring only once. About this clone itself: Its specificity is unknown.

General study points: Circulating graft-donor-reactive CD4 TCRbeta sequences fell significantly post-transplant in most of the 8 subjects.

V shed 3 bases, J shed 4 bases, and the junction held 1 base outside the gene matches. CDR3 size: 15 residues. CDR1 and CDR2 from the germline V gene are MNHNS and SASEGT. The sequencing here drew on CD4+ T cells from blood, taken before liver transplant. The clonotype originates from a human donor who received a liver transplant. This chain connects TRBV6-1 to TRBJ2-1; 12 nucleotides line up with TRBD2. The CDR3 coding sequence is TGTGCCAGCAGTGATACTAGCGGGGGGTACAATGAGCAGTTCTTC. Residues: CASSDTSGGYNEQFF.